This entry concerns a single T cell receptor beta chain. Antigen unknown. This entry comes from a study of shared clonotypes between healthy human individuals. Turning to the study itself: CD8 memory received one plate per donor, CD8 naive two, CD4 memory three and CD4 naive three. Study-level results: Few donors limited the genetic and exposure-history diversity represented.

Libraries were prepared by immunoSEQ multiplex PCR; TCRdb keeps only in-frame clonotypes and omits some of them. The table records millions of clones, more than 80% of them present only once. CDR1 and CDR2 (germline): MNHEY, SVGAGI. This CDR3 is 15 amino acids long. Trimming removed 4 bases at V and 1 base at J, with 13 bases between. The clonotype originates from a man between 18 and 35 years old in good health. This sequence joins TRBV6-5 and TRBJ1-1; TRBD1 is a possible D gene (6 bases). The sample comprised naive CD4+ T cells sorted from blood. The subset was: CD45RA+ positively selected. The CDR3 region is CASSSDPGQNTEAFF. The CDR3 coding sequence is TGTGCCAGCAGTTCCGACCCGGGACAGAACACTGAAGCTTTCTTT.